This TCR beta chain was profiled in a study of OX40 agonist ivuxolimab in advanced cancers. Repertoires were generated with immunoSEQ multiplex PCR, while TCRdb's copy carries only in-frame clones and drops some. There are some 60,000 clones in the sample; about 85% occur only once, and 4% lies in the top ten. In germline, CDR1 is SNHLY, CDR2 FYNNEI. J gave up 1 base and V 6 bases, and 6 bases lay outside the gene matches. The CDR3 is made up of 15 amino acids. The V call is TRBV2, the J call TRBJ2-3, with 8 bases fitting TRBD2. This TCR derives from an adult with an advanced solid tumor such as melanoma, head and neck, liver or kidney cancer. The sample here was CD4+ or CD8+ T cells sorted from blood, taken in a trial of the OX40 agonist ivuxolimab. This CDR3 is CASRPSRGGTDTQYF. CDR3 DNA sequence: TGTGCCAGCAGACCTTCGCGGGGGGGCACAGATACGCAGTATTTT.